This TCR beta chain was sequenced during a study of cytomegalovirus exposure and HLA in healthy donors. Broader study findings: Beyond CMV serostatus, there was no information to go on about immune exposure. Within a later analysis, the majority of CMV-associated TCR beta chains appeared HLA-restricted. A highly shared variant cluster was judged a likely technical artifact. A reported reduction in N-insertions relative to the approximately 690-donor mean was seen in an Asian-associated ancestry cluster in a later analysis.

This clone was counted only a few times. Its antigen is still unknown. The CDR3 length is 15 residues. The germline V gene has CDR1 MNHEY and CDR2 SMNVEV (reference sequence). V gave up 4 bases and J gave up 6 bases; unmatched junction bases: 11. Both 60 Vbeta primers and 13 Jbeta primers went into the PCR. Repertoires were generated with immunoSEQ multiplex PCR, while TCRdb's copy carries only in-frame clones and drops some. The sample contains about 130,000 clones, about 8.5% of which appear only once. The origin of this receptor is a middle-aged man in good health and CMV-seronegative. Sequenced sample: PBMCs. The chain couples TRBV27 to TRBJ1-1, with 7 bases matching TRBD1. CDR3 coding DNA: TGTGCCAGCAGTTCCTGGGTGACAGGGCCATCTGAAGCTTTCTTT. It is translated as CASSSWVTGPSEAFF.